The clone carrying this T cell receptor (beta chain) has only a few counts. The antigen is not known. This sample is part of a study of T cell repertoires in cytomegalovirus infection. Across the study: Through public TCR beta signatures, both CMV infection and matching HLA type were indicated. Points from the study as a whole: HLA-C-restricted CMV clonotypes gave the most frequent clonotype in two of eight donors. CMV carriers with the relevant HLA were identified by cumulative public TCR beta family frequency.

MiXCR, run by TCRdb on the reads, gives a single entry per CDR3 protein. The table has a few hundred thousand distinct CDR3 sequences, around a tenth seen once. The specimen was PBMCs. The sequence came from a human donor in good health (CMV status not recorded). Some clones in this sample may be carry-over from other donors' samples.

The CDR3 protein is CASRGTGESPLHF. The CDR3 DNA follows: TGTGCCAGCAGAGGGACAGGGGAATCACCCCTCCACTTT. The V and J genes are TRBV7-9 and TRBJ1-6, with 10 bases fitting TRBD1. J was trimmed by 10 bases and V by 6 bases; bases with no gene match: 3. The CDR3 covers 13 residues. CDR1 SEHNR and CDR2 FQNEAQ come from the germline V gene (reference sequence).